This TCR beta chain came from a study of blood T cells in healthy people across ages (dated by TCRdb to between 2014 and 2016). General notes on the study: Template switching captured roughly one uniquely barcoded TCR beta cDNA molecule per two T cells in model experiments. Using deep sequencing normalized with unique cDNA molecular identifiers, the study measured how TCR beta repertoire diversity changes with age. The study analyzed two additional independent replicas of 1 million unique cDNA reads from the same blood draw for two donors, one aged 18 to 30 and one aged 80 or older. To avoid experimental bias, donors of different ages were spread randomly across the sequencing lanes. Donors were grouped into four age groups: young (average roughly 17 years), middle-aged (roughly 37), aged (approximately 67) and long-lived (approximately 78). The investigation overall reported the following: As age increased, observed TCR beta diversity per million T cells dropped in a roughly linear way, and a significant reduction was already evident by age roughly 36. Because the CMV infection status of the donors was unknown, age-related changes in expanded clonotypes may potentially have been confounded. Because profiling used bulk unsorted PBMCs, naive and antigen-experienced compartments could not be compared conclusively. The percentage of naive T cells measured by flow cytometry correlated strongly with observed TCR beta diversity. The long-lived group showed more naive CD4+ T cells, fewer expanded clones and increased TCR diversity than the aged group, suggesting age selection. Total diversity estimates from one million sequenced T cells were considered lower bounds and underestimates.

Donors were roughly 40 systemically healthy Caucasian individuals from Russia aged 6 to 90 years. Around 10 milliliters of peripheral blood were collected from each donor into EDTA-treated Vacutainer tubes. PBMCs were isolated by Ficoll-Paque density-gradient centrifugation, with at least 6 million obtained per sample. Trizol reagent was used to extract total RNA from the PBMCs, yielding at least 6 micrograms per sample. For every donor, flow cytometry on a PBMC aliquot measured the percentage of naive CD45RAhigh/CD27high T cells. The germline V gene encodes CDR1 SGHTA and CDR2 FQGNSA. From the cysteine through the phenylalanine, the CDR3 covers 12 amino acids. Just CDR3 DNA is preserved here, 36 bases in frame from base 1. Library preparation used 5' RACE. TCRdb lists the instrument as Illumina HiSeq 2500. A second PCR of roughly 7 to 11 cycles was performed with a sample-barcoded 5' primer and a J-beta primer mix. Each TCR beta cDNA molecule received a unique molecular identifier from a template-switch 5' adaptor carrying 12 random nucleotides. Each sample yielded at least 3 million CDR3-containing paired-end reads. The Mint cDNA synthesis kit, primed by a TRBC-specific oligonucleotide, was used to synthesize first-strand cDNA from all RNA. Following uracil-DNA glycosylase treatment, all cDNA underwent a first 18-cycle PCR with the universal primers M1SS and BC2_uni_R. On the study's bioinformatics: Normalization of each sample was performed by random selection of 1 million high-quality reads, each carrying a distinct molecular identifier. Instead of being binned into consensus sequences, reads that shared molecular identifiers were thrown out. MiTCR, run with a Q25 quality threshold and the strictest error-elimination algorithm, handled CDR3 identification, clonotype clustering and error correction. A nonparametric unseen species model with Euler transformation was used to estimate a lower bound on total TCR beta diversity. TCRdb redid the processing of the public reads, applying fastp at Q25 and MiXCR, and retained in-frame beta chains. Rows with a matching CDR3 protein are joined into one entry that keeps the most common DNA and genes. The V and J calls shown here were made by TCRdb, not taken from the authors' results. Within this sample are some 1.5 million distinct CDR3 sequences, with approximately 43% of them counted one time only. Around 4% of the sample is in the top ten clones.

In regard to this clonotype: Which antigen it targets is not known. Compared with germline, one end of the junction differs, possibly owing to a read error.

The source material was blood. The chain was built from TRBV7-2 and TRBJ2-5; the D call could be TRBD1 or TRBD2, with each sharing 5 bases. This TCR was recovered from a woman aged 18-29 years in good health. CDR3 sequence: CASSLDLGTQYF. The DNA is TGTGCCAGCAGCTTAGATTTGGGGACCCAGTACTTT.